This is a list of T cell receptor beta chains from one sample in a study of blood T cell repertoires in COVID-19. Here immunoSEQ multiplex PCR was the method, and the copy in TCRdb shows in-frame clones only, minus some. The data show hundreds of thousands of clones, 89% seen once. The specimen was peripheral blood. These receptors were obtained from a man aged 18 to 30 with COVID-19, enrolled during active disease. CDR3s include the opening cysteine and the closing phenylalanine or tryptophan. The D gene is left open where the match is weak. Clone size is given for some rows only: seen once, a few or many times, or a class if the clone is expanded.

size	V	J	D	DNA	CDR3
-	TRBV2	TRBJ2-2	TRBD1	TGTGCCACACAGGGGGCCGGCGGGGAGCTGTTTTTT	CATQGAGGELFF
once	TRBV9	TRBJ2-7	TRBD1	TGTGCCAGCAGCGTAGGGGGACAGGGGGCGGGAGAGCAGTACTTC	CASSVGGQGAGEQYF
few	TRBV10-2	TRBJ2-1	-	TGCGCCAGCAGTACTTCCTACAATGAGCAGTTCTTC	CASSTSYNEQFF
-	TRBV18	TRBJ1-1	TRBD1	TGTGCCAGCTCACCATCGTCCCAGGGGGGTAGCACTGAAGCTTTCTTT	CASSPSSQGGSTEAFF
-	TRBV24-1	TRBJ2-5	TRBD1	TGTGCCACCAGTGATGCGACAGGGTCAGAGACCCAGTACTTC	CATSDATGSETQYF
-	TRBV18	TRBJ2-1	TRBD2	TGTGCCAGCTCACCCTCCGCGGGGGGGTACAATGAGCAGTTCTTC	CASSPSAGGYNEQFF
-	TRBV2	TRBJ2-2	-	TGTGCCAGCAGTGTCAAGCTCACCGGGGAGCTGTTTTTT	CASSVKLTGELFF
once	TRBV5-5	TRBJ2-1	TRBD2	TGTGCCAGCAGCTTGGTGCCTAGCGGGAGAGTTATGAATGAGCAGTTCTTC	CASSLVPSGRVMNEQFF
few	TRBV18	TRBJ2-1	TRBD1	TGTGCCAGCTCACTTGCGCAGGGGGCTAATCTGGGTGAGCAGTTCTTC	CASSLAQGANLGEQFF
once	TRBV27	TRBJ2-1	TRBD2	TGTGCCAGCACCCTTAGCGGGAGCTCCTACAATGAGCAGTTCTTC	CASTLSGSSYNEQFF
-	TRBV18	TRBJ2-3	-	TGTGCCAGCTCACCCTGGCTAGGCACAGATACGCAGTATTTT	CASSPWLGTDTQYF
few	TRBV7-8	TRBJ2-1	TRBD2	TGTGCCAGCAGCTTAGGACTAGCGGGCCGCTACAATGAGCAGTTCTTC	CASSLGLAGRYNEQFF
-	TRBV19	TRBJ1-6	-	TGTGCCAGTACGGTTCGGTATAATTCACCCCTCCACTTT	CASTVRYNSPLHF
once	TRBV21-1	TRBJ2-2	-	TGTGCCAGCAGCAAAGAGGGAGGACTAGCGGGCACCGGGGAGCTGTTTTTT	CASSKEGGLAGTGELFF
-	TRBV7-2	TRBJ2-3	TRBD1	TGTGCCAGCAGGTTGTCGGGACAGAACACAGATACGCAGTATTTT	CASRLSGQNTDTQYF
many	TRBV18	TRBJ2-2	-	TGTGCCAGCTCACCACCGTTAGACACCGGGGAGCTGTTTTTT	CASSPPLDTGELFF
-	TRBV10-3	TRBJ1-2	TRBD1	TGTGCCATCAGCAGCCGGGACAGGGCTAACTATGGCTACACCTTC	CAISSRDRANYGYTF
-	TRBV7-9	TRBJ2-3	TRBD2	TGTGCCAGCAGCTCAAACTTAGCGGGAGGGACAGATACGCAGTATTTT	CASSSNLAGGTDTQYF
-	TRBV2	TRBJ2-5	TRBD1	TGTGCCAGCACCAGAAGGGTTTCAGGGGGCCTTAAAGAGACCCAGTACTTC	CASTRRVSGGLKETQYF
-	TRBV24-1	TRBJ2-3	-	TGTGCCACCAGTGATCCGGTATTCGCAGATACGCAGTATTTT	CATSDPVFADTQYF
-	TRBV19	TRBJ2-3	TRBD2	TGTGCCAGTAGTAGGCGGGAGGATACGCAGTATTTT	CASSRREDTQYF
few	TRBV7-2	TRBJ2-7	-	TGTGCCAGCAGCTCCCAGATCCCTCGGGACGAGCAGTACTTC	CASSSQIPRDEQYF
-	TRBV28	TRBJ1-2	TRBD1	TGTGCCAGCAGGACAGGGAGTAGTGGCTATGGCTACACCTTC	CASRTGSSGYGYTF
-	TRBV14	TRBJ1-1	-	TGTGCCAGCAGCGAACAGGGGAACACTGAAGCTTTCTTT	CASSEQGNTEAFF
-	TRBV4-1	TRBJ2-7	-	TGCGCCAGCAGCCAAGAAAGACGGGACATTAGCTCCTACGAGCAGTACTTC	CASSQERRDISSYEQYF
-	TRBV27	TRBJ1-5	-	TGTGCCAGCAGTTCAAGCCGAAATCAGCCCCAGCATTTT	CASSSSRNQPQHF
-	TRBV13	TRBJ2-3	TRBD2	TGTGCCAGCAGCCCCCGGGCTAGCGGGGGGCGGGCATCCGATACGCAGTATTTT	CASSPRASGGRASDTQYF
-	TRBV18	TRBJ2-3	TRBD1	TGTGCCAGCTCACCGGTAGACAGGGGTCTCTTCTACACAGATACGCAGTATTTT	CASSPVDRGLFYTDTQYF
-	TRBV9	TRBJ1-6	-	TGTGCCAGCAGCCCGAGGACAGCTAATTCACCCCTCCACTTT	CASSPRTANSPLHF
once	TRBV2	TRBJ1-2	TRBD1	TGTGCCAGCACGGACAGGGGGCGAGGGGACTATGGCTACACCTTC	CASTDRGRGDYGYTF
-	TRBV11-3	TRBJ2-2	-	TGTGCCAGCAGCTTAGATCATGGGTTTATTATTCAGGCCGGGGAGCTGTTTTTT	CASSLDHGFIIQAGELFF
-	TRBV19	TRBJ1-2	-	TGTGCCAGTAGTCCTGGGCGGGACTCTCTATATGGCTACACCTTC	CASSPGRDSLYGYTF
-	TRBV5-4	TRBJ2-1	TRBD2	TGTGCCAGCAGCTTCCCTATCGGCGGGAGGGCCGGTGAGCAGTTCTTC	CASSFPIGGRAGEQFF
-	TRBV2	TRBJ1-5	-	TGTGCCAGCAGTGACTCGGGGATCAGGAATCAGCCCCAGCATTTT	CASSDSGIRNQPQHF
-	TRBV24-1	TRBJ2-3	TRBD2	TGTGCCACCAGTGATGGTACCGGGACTAGCGGGGGGTATACGCAGTATTTT	CATSDGTGTSGGYTQYF
-	TRBV19	TRBJ2-5	-	TGTGCCAGTAGTATAGAGGCCTTAGGGGCGACCCAGTACTTC	CASSIEALGATQYF
-	TRBV4-1	TRBJ1-2	-	TGCGCCAGCAGCCAAGGCGGGGGCCCAAACTATGGCTACACCTTC	CASSQGGGPNYGYTF
-	TRBV20-1	TRBJ2-5	TRBD2	TGCAGTGCTAGTGCCGGGAGGGAACAAGAGACCCAGTACTTC	CSASAGREQETQYF
-	TRBV14	TRBJ2-3	TRBD1	TGTGCCAGCAGCCAGTGGGTCGGGACAGGAGCCACAGATACGCAGTATTTT	CASSQWVGTGATDTQYF
-	TRBV29-1	TRBJ2-4	-	TGCAGCGTTAATTCAGGGGACATTCAGTACTTC	CSVNSGDIQYF
-	TRBV24-1	TRBJ2-3	-	TGTGCCACCAGTGAACAAAAGACTCGGACGCAGTATTTT	CATSEQKTRTQYF
-	TRBV7-6	TRBJ2-3	TRBD2	TGTGCCAGCAGCCCACTAGCGGGGGGCACTAAAGATACGCAGTATTTT	CASSPLAGGTKDTQYF
-	TRBV4-1	TRBJ1-5	-	TGCGCCAGCAGCCAACCTACCGCAGGGAGCAATCAGCCCCAGCATTTT	CASSQPTAGSNQPQHF
-	TRBV19	TRBJ2-2	-	TGTGCCAGTAGGACACAGTACACCGGGGAGCTGTTTTTT	CASRTQYTGELFF
-	TRBV5-1	TRBJ2-7	-	TGCGCCAGCAGGGGAGTGGGAAATGGGAGCTCCTACGAGCAGTACTTC	CASRGVGNGSSYEQYF
few	TRBV5-1	TRBJ1-1	-	TGCGCCAGCAGCCAAACAGGGCTGAACACTGAAGCTTTCTTT	CASSQTGLNTEAFF
-	TRBV19	TRBJ1-1	-	TGTGCCAGTAGTAAACAGGCAAACACTGAAGCTTTCTTT	CASSKQANTEAFF
-	TRBV7-9	TRBJ2-1	TRBD1	TGTGCCAGCAGCCCAACGACAGGGTCTCCCGTCAATGAGCAGTTCTTC	CASSPTTGSPVNEQFF
-	TRBV2	TRBJ1-6	TRBD1	TGTGCCAGCAAACTGACAGGGTATAATTCACCCCTCCACTTT	CASKLTGYNSPLHF
-	TRBV2	TRBJ2-5	TRBD2	TGTGCCAGCAGTGAAGGAGGGAGGGGAGAGACCCAGTACTTC	CASSEGGRGETQYF
-	TRBV13	TRBJ2-2	TRBD1	TGTGCCAGCAGCTTAGGCCCGGGGGACAGGGGTACCGGGGAGCTGTTTTTT	CASSLGPGDRGTGELFF
-	TRBV29-1	TRBJ2-7	-	TGCAGCGTTGTGTCAGGAGGGCAGTACTTC	CSVVSGGQYF
-	TRBV21-1	TRBJ2-7	-	TGTGCCAGCAGCTCGGGGGGTCCCTACGAGCAGTACTTC	CASSSGGPYEQYF
-	TRBV11-3	TRBJ2-3	-	TGTGCCACCACGACAGAGAACACAGATACGCAGTATTTT	CATTTENTDTQYF